Below are 27 T cell receptor beta chains sequenced from a single sample in a study of T cells after yellow fever vaccination. In TCRdb, the 5' RACE reads were re-called with MiXCR into one record per CDR3 protein. The profile shows over 300,000 distinct CDR3 sequences, about 4% of them singletons. The sequences come from PBMCs, collected 5 days after the yellow fever booster vaccination. All receptors derive from a young man who received the YFV17D yellow fever vaccine.

This clonotype was found many times. The chain carries TRBV9 and TRBJ1-2; D remains unclear. In germline, CDR1 is SGDLS, CDR2 YYNGEE. The CDR3 sequence is 12 residues long. Deletions cut 2 bases from V and 3 bases from J, with 5 bases between. The CDR3, as DNA: TGTGCCAGCAGCGTGGCGGACTATGGCTACACCTTC. It encodes CASSVADYGYTF.

This clonotype was counted at least ten times. The gene calls are TRBV6-2 or TRBV6-3 and TRBJ2-7; TRBD2 aligns across 8 bases. CDR1 and CDR2 from the germline V gene are MNHEY and SVGEGT. This CDR3 comprises 14 residues. V lost 5 bases and J lost 2; bases outside the gene matches: 5. Here the CDR3 DNA reads TGTGCCAGCAGTCTCGCGGGGGGTCCCTACGAGCAGTACTTC. It codes for CASSLAGGPYEQYF.

This clonotype has a handful of counts. This chain links TRBV19 with TRBJ2-5, with D maybe TRBD1 (6 bases). The V end lost 4 bases, the J end lost 5 bases, and 14 bases lay between the germline ends. The germline V gene has CDR1 LNHDA and CDR2 SQIVND (reference sequence). The CDR3 totals 14 residues. CDR3 sequence: CASSKGQTRETQYF. The CDR3 DNA reads as TGTGCCAGTAGTAAAGGACAGACAAGGGAGACCCAGTACTTC.

There are a few counts of this clonotype. The chain uses TRBV6-2 or TRBV6-3 and TRBJ2-6, with D unresolved. This CDR3 contains 17 residues. The V gene lost 2 bases and the J gene lost 0 bases, with 11 bases spanning the gap. In germline, CDR1 is MNHEY, CDR2 SVGEGT. The CDR3, as DNA: TGTGCCAGCAGTTACGTGGGTAGTCTCTCTGGGGCCAACGTCCTGACTTTC. This codes for CASSYVGSLSGANVLTF.

V and J are TRBV6-5 and TRBJ2-7; D call uncertain. The CDR3 covers 12 residues. V dropped 8 bases and J dropped 10 bases, with 18 bases sitting between them. Germline values: CDR1 MNHEY, CDR2 SVGAGI. The CDR3 loop is CASSDGVAKQYV. The DNA for the CDR3 is TGTGCCAGCTCCGACGGTGTGGCGAAACAGTACGTC.

This sequence joins TRBV7-3 and TRBJ2-3; TRBD2 matches 7 bases. The CDR3 length is 17 residues. The V and J ends lost 2 bases and 0 bases, in that order; junction bases with no gene match: 8. Germline CDR1 and CDR2: SGHTA and FQGTGA. The CDR3 DNA reads TGTGCCAGCAGCTTAGGGGCTCTGGGGGGGAGCACAGATACGCAGTATTTT. Translated, it gives CASSLGALGGSTDTQYF.

The table lists this clonotype with a few counts. This chain connects TRBV7-9 to TRBJ1-2; 9 bases align to TRBD1. The V and J ends lost 5 bases and 3 bases, in that order; junction bases with no gene match: 10. The CDR3 is 16 residues long. Germline CDR1 reads SEHNR; CDR2 reads FQNEAQ (reference sequence). The CDR3 nucleotides are TGTGCCAGCAGCGCGTCAGGACAGGGGCTTTACTATGGCTACACCTTC. Amino acids: CASSASGQGLYYGYTF.

This clonotype was counted between two and nine times. The chain links TRBV2 to TRBJ2-7; D gene ambiguous. The CDR3 totals 13 residues. Trimming left V 10 bases short and J 0 bases short, with 13 bases between. The germline V gene has CDR1 SNHLY and CDR2 FYNNEI. The CDR3: CATRTASSYEQYF. CDR3 nucleotides: TGTGCCACCCGGACGGCGAGCTCCTACGAGCAGTACTTC. Based on the CDR3 plus reference TRBV2 and TRBJ2-7, the full variable domain is EPEVTQTPSHQVTQMGQEVILRCVPISNHLYFYWYRQILGQKVEFLVSFYNNEISEKSEIFDDQFSVERPDGSNFTLKIRSTKLEDSAMYFCATRTASSYEQYFGPGTRLTVT.

The rearrangement links TRBV6-2 or TRBV6-3 to TRBJ1-5, with D maybe TRBD1 (6 bases). Per germline, CDR1 MNHEY and CDR2 SVGEGT. The CDR3 has 19 amino acids. With 4 bases removed from V and 3 bases from J, the gap between germline ends came to 25 bases. The CDR3 spells CASSSGGLGPEWANQPQHF. The DNA of the CDR3 is TGTGCCAGCAGTTCCGGGGGCTTAGGTCCCGAGTGGGCCAATCAGCCCCAGCATTTT.

This clonotype was counted between two and nine times. V and J are TRBV6-5 and TRBJ1-6; TRBD1 matches at 7 bases. Per the germline V gene, CDR1 is MNHEY and CDR2 is SVGAGI. V lost 8 bases and J lost 0; bases outside the gene matches: 7. This CDR3 contains 16 residues. This CDR3 is CASVDRAFSYNSPLHF. The CDR3 DNA reads TGTGCCAGCGTAGACAGGGCATTCTCCTATAATTCACCCCTCCACTTT.

This clonotype has only a few counts. The chain is built from TRBV5-1 and TRBJ2-5; 7 bases map to TRBD1. Germline loops: CDR1 SGHRS, CDR2 YFSETQ. With V trimmed by 0 bases and J by 4 bases, 6 bases remained unmatched. CDR3 length: 15 residues. CDR3 sequence reads: CASSLGDSVGETQYF. The CDR3 DNA reads TGCGCCAGCAGCTTGGGGGACAGCGTGGGAGAGACCCAGTACTTC.

V is TRBV7-3 and J is TRBJ2-1; 9 bases fit TRBD2. The V and J ends lost 5 bases and 5 bases, in that order; junction bases with no gene match: 1. The CDR3 is 13 residues long. Looked up from germline, CDR1 is SGHTA and CDR2 is FQGTGA. The CDR3 coding sequence is TGTGCCAGCAGCAGGACTAGCGACAATGAGCAGTTCTTC. Its protein product is CASSRTSDNEQFF.

This clonotype has at least ten counts. This chain uses TRBV20-1 with TRBJ2-3; D is uncertain. Germline V gene lookup returns CDR1 DFQATT and CDR2 SNEGSKA (reference sequence). Trimming pared 4 bases from V and 0 bases from J, leaving 14 bases between. This CDR3 contains 15 residues. The CDR3 loop is CSAISGPLSTDTQYF. The CDR3 DNA sequence: TGCAGTGCTATAAGTGGGCCCCTTAGCACAGATACGCAGTATTTT.

The table lists this clonotype with a few counts. The V call is TRBV11-3, the J call TRBJ2-1; D might be TRBD2 (5 bases). This CDR3 region has 16 residues. Deletions cut 4 bases from V and 2 bases from J, with 15 bases between. CDR1 is SGHNT, CDR2 YENEEA, per germline. The CDR3 nucleotides are TGTGCCAGCAGCTCGTCCTTCCGGAGGCCCTACAATGAGCAGTTCTTC. This codes for CASSSSFRRPYNEQFF.

CDR3 loop: CASSRGTSEGGELFF. In nucleotides, the CDR3 is TGTGCCAGCAGCCGGGGGACTAGCGAGGGCGGGGAGCTGTTTTTT. The gene calls are TRBV21-1 and TRBJ2-2; TRBD2, the table's D call, lacks a check against the DNA. TRBV21-1 is a listed pseudogene. This CDR3 comprises 15 residues.

This clonotype was detected only a few times. The rearrangement joins TRBV27 to TRBJ1-5, with TRBD1 matching 8 bases. Germline CDR1 MNHEY, CDR2 SMNVEV (reference sequence). With V trimmed by 5 bases and J by 7 bases, 10 bases remained unmatched. There are 15 residues in the CDR3. CDR3 nucleotide sequence: TGTGCCAGCAGTCCCCTCGGACAGGGAGAACAGCCCCAGCATTTT. This encodes CASSPLGQGEQPQHF.

This chain uses TRBV7-2 with TRBJ2-7; D uncertain. The CDR3 loop spans 14 amino acids. V was clipped by 0 bases and J by 1 base, with 7 bases between them. The V gene's germline CDR1 is SGHTA and CDR2 FQGNSA. The CDR3 nucleotides read TGTGCCAGCAGCTTAGCCCGCAGATCCTACGAGCAGTACTTC. Its translation is CASSLARRSYEQYF.

At least ten counts were recorded for this clonotype. The chain joins TRBV10-3 to TRBJ2-5; 10 bases match TRBD1. Germline loops: CDR1 ENHRY, CDR2 SYGVKD. There are 15 residues in the CDR3. V shed 4 bases, J shed 2 bases, and the junction held 4 bases outside the gene matches. CDR3: CAISGADRGQETQYF. The CDR3 region has the DNA TGTGCCATCAGTGGGGCGGACAGGGGGCAAGAGACCCAGTACTTC.

This rearrangement joins TRBV19 to TRBJ1-1; D is undetermined. Per germline, CDR1 LNHDA and CDR2 SQIVND (reference sequence). Trimming cost V 9 bases and J 4 bases, with 12 bases left between them. The CDR3 consists of 12 residues. CDR3 in amino acids: CARPRVLTEAFF. For the CDR3, the DNA is TGTGCCAGACCAAGGGTCCTCACTGAAGCTTTCTTT.

This clonotype showed up many times. The chain employs TRBV4-3 and TRBJ2-1; D may be TRBD2 (6 bases). CDR1 and CDR2 (germline): LGHNA, YSLEER. This CDR3 contains 14 residues. V was shortened by 4 bases and J by 7 bases, with 14 bases between the two germline ends. This chain's CDR3 is CASSLDATSNEQFF. The CDR3 nucleotides are TGCGCCAGCAGCCTCGACGCGACTAGTAATGAGCAGTTCTTC.

The chain links TRBV12-3 or TRBV12-4 to TRBJ1-3; D remains ambiguous. The V end was cut by 1 base, the J end by 2 bases, with 15 bases between. CDR3 size: 17 residues. The CDR3 sequence is CASSLGAQVLAGNTIYF. CDR3 nucleotide sequence: TGTGCCAGCAGTTTAGGGGCCCAGGTTCTCGCTGGAAACACCATATATTTT.

This clonotype was observed a few times. V usage is TRBV6-6 and J usage is TRBJ1-4; no definite D call. The V end lost 4 bases, the J end lost 8 bases, and 14 bases lay between the germline ends. Germline loops: CDR1 MNHNY, CDR2 SVGAGI (reference sequence). The CDR3 length is 14 residues. As DNA, the CDR3 is TGTGCCAGCAGTTGGCGGCAGAGAGGGGAAAAACTGTTTTTT. Its translation is CASSWRQRGEKLFF.

The chain has TRBV2 and TRBJ2-7; D call uncertain. With 1 base removed from V and 0 bases from J, the gap between germline ends came to 10 bases. This CDR3 comprises 15 residues. The germline CDR1 and CDR2 sequences are SNHLY and FYNNEI. The CDR3 sequence: CASSEVGSDSYEQYV. In nucleotides, the CDR3 is TGTGCCAGCAGTGAAGTAGGCAGCGACTCCTACGAGCAGTACGTC.

This clonotype was observed a few times. The chain uses TRBV6-5 and TRBJ1-2; D ambiguous. V lost 5 bases to trimming and J lost 4 bases, with 17 bases between them. The CDR3 runs to 15 residues. Looked up from germline, CDR1 is MNHEY and CDR2 is SVGAGI. The chain's CDR3 is CASSIAPSVGYGYTF. CDR3 nucleotide sequence: TGTGCCAGCAGTATAGCTCCCTCAGTGGGCTATGGCTACACCTTC.

Concerning this clonotype: No DNA is shown, since the ends of the CDR3 on it are uncertain; the CDR3 is the one TCRdb lists. This sequence joins TRBV7-2 and TRBJ2-6. The CDR3 numbers 15 amino acids, ends counted. Germline V gives CDR1 SGHTA, CDR2 FQGNSA. The CDR3 sequence is CASSLVGTGANVQTF.

A few counts support this clonotype. The chain links TRBV5-1 to TRBJ2-3, with 13 bases aligning to TRBD2. The germline CDR1 and CDR2 sequences are SGHRS and YFSETQ. This CDR3 is built from 17 residues. The V and J ends lost 4 bases and 5 bases, in that order; junction bases with no gene match: 10. The CDR3 region is CASSLSLRTSGGDTQYF. The CDR3 DNA reads TGCGCCAGCAGCCTTTCTCTTAGGACTAGCGGGGGAGATACGCAGTATTTT.

This clonotype was detected only a few times. The genes are TRBV5-1 and TRBJ1-3, with TRBD1 matching over 9 bases. V gave up 4 bases and J gave up 0 bases; unmatched junction bases: 14. CDR3 size: 19 residues. Germline V gene data show CDR1 as SGHRS and CDR2 as YFSETQ. In DNA, the CDR3 is TGCGCCAGCAGCCCAAGAACAGGGGGCGCTTCCATCTCTGGAAACACCATATATTTT. This gives the protein CASSPRTGGASISGNTIYF. The full variable domain, its missing parts supplied by reference TRBV5-1 and TRBJ1-3, is KAGVTQTPRYLIKTRGQQVTLSCSPISGHRSVSWYQQTPGQGLQFLFEYFSETQRNKGNFPGRFSGRQFSNSRSEMNVSTLELGDSALYLCASSPRTGGASISGNTIYFGEGSWLTVV.